This T cell receptor beta chain emerged from a study of regulatory T cells in long-lasting Graves disease. The sample's time point: newly diagnosed GD, antithyroid drugs for less than 3 months. Construction of the TCR library relied on RNA isolated from PBMCs. The CDR3 has 12 amino acids. Germline V gene sequence: CDR1 MDHEN, CDR2 SYDVKM. Trimming removed 10 bases from V and 7 bases from J, with 11 bases in between. Combining iRepertoire HTBI primers with Arm-PCR of CDR3 regions, the authors built TCR beta libraries. TCRdb re-called the multiplex PCR reads with MiXCR, one entry per CDR3 protein. The data show about 530,000 distinct CDR3 sequences, roughly a sixth seen once. This clonotype came up many times. These data also featured in a second study, about T cells in Graves' hyperthyroidism and ophthalmopathy. That work states: HTBI primers were used for first-round RT-PCR of the TCR CDR3.

The sequence was obtained from a woman aged 35-65 years with Graves disease. Source: peripheral blood mononuclear cells (PBMCs), taken at new diagnosis, from a patient treated with antithyroid drugs. The chain links TRBV28 to TRBJ1-6; D unclear. As DNA, the CDR3 is TGTGCCACCCTAATCTGGAATTCACCCCTCCACTTT. The encoded protein is CATLIWNSPLHF.